These 4 T cell receptor beta chains were all obtained from the same sample, sequenced in a study of blood T cell repertoires in COVID-19. Some clones are missing from TCRdb's copy, which holds only in-frame ones; the method was immunoSEQ multiplex PCR. Found here are 260,000 or so clones, about nine tenths of them singletons; the top ten hold more than 1%. The sample comprised PBMCs or T cells enriched from blood (not recorded which). The receptors here all came from a woman aged 40-49 years with acute COVID-19.

This chain connects TRBV5-5 to TRBJ2-4, with D perhaps matching TRBD2 (5 bases). The CDR3 extends over 17 amino acids. Germline CDR1 is SGHKS and CDR2 is YYEKEE (reference sequence). Trimming removed 4 bases at V and 0 bases at J, with 17 bases between. CDR3 region: CASSGRTGILAKNIQYF. In DNA, the CDR3 is TGTGCCAGCAGCGGACGGACTGGGATTCTAGCCAAAAACATTCAGTACTTC.

This clone was detected a few times. The chain carries TRBV7-8 and TRBJ2-2, with D possibly matching TRBD1 (6 bases). The CDR3 length is 15 residues. The germline V gene has CDR1 SGHVS and CDR2 FQNEAQ. The germline V and J ends were trimmed by 0 bases and 1 base, with 6 bases remaining between them. The CDR3 loop reads CASSLAGQNTGELFF. CDR3 coding DNA: TGTGCCAGCAGCTTAGCGGGACAGAACACCGGGGAGCTGTTTTTT.

The chain is built from TRBV28 and TRBJ1-2, with a tentative D call TRBD1 (6 bases). The CDR3 extends over 15 amino acids. Looked up from germline, CDR1 is MDHEN and CDR2 is SYDVKM. V was shortened by 2 bases and J by 4 bases, with 14 bases between the two germline ends. The CDR3 here is CASSLGGWLPYGYTF. For the CDR3, the DNA is TGTGCCAGCAGTTTAGGGGGCTGGCTCCCCTATGGCTACACCTTC.

J is TRBJ1-2 and V is TRBV14; 8 nucleotides line up with TRBD1. The CDR3 runs to 15 residues. J lost 5 bases, V lost 2 bases, and 7 bases had no gene match. Germline assignment: CDR1 SGHDN and CDR2 FVKESK. The CDR3 DNA reads as TGTGCCAGCAGCCAATGGCGGACAGGGACTTATGGCTACACCTTC. Protein product: CASSQWRTGTYGYTF.